Following are 29 T cell receptor beta chains from one sample sequenced in a study of cytomegalovirus exposure and HLA in healthy donors. 13 Jbeta primers and 60 Vbeta primers were used for the PCR. Using immunoSEQ multiplex PCR, the repertoire was profiled, and TCRdb retains in-frame clones only, with some absent. The sample lists more than 85,000 clones, about 80% occurring once. Input material: PBMCs. Source of these receptors: a woman aged 50 to 60 in good health and CMV-seropositive.

The chain couples TRBV2 to TRBJ2-3; D not resolved. This CDR3 contains 14 residues. Trimming took off 0 bases at V and 2 bases at J, with 6 bases between the two ends. Germline CDR1 and CDR2: SNHLY and FYNNEI. In nucleotides, the CDR3 is TGTGCCAGCAGTGAAGCACTGATCACAGATACGCAGTATTTT. Translating it yields CASSEALITDTQYF.

The rearrangement links TRBV2 to TRBJ2-2; D is perhaps TRBD1 (5 bases). The ends were cut back, 2 bases at V and 2 bases at J, with 12 bases in the middle. Germline V gene sequence: CDR1 SNHLY, CDR2 FYNNEI. CDR3 length: 16 amino acids. This CDR3 reads CASSELGHSNTGELFF. As DNA, the CDR3 is TGTGCCAGCAGTGAACTCGGACACAGTAACACCGGGGAGCTGTTTTTT.

The chain links TRBV19 to TRBJ2-2; 8 bases map to TRBD2. Trimming removed 2 bases from V and 6 bases from J; junction bases left unmatched: 5. Germline CDR1 reads LNHDA; CDR2 reads SQIVND (reference sequence). This CDR3 has 15 amino acids. CDR3 amino acids: CASSILGLESGELFF. CDR3 coding DNA: TGTGCCAGTAGTATACTGGGACTAGAATCCGGGGAGCTGTTTTTT.

The gene calls are TRBV29-1 and TRBJ1-5; no clear D gene. Germline loops: CDR1 SQVTM, CDR2 ANQGSEA. V was shortened by 4 bases and J by 3 bases, with 22 bases between the two germline ends. This CDR3 contains 17 residues. CDR3 residues: CSVGARHEGWNNQPQHF. DNA of the CDR3: TGCAGCGTTGGGGCAAGGCATGAGGGATGGAACAATCAGCCCCAGCATTTT.

CDR3 residues: CSVPSGRGGANVLTF. As DNA, the CDR3 is TGCAGCGTTCCAAGTGGGCGAGGGGGGGCCAACGTCCTGACTTTC. This rearrangement joins TRBV29-1 to TRBJ2-6, with TRBD2 as a possible D gene (5 bases). Per the germline V gene, CDR1 is SQVTM and CDR2 is ANQGSEA. The CDR3 covers 15 residues. V was trimmed by 5 bases and J by 4 bases, leaving 15 bases between them.

The chain employs TRBV12-5 and TRBJ2-7, with 7 bases that match TRBD2. Trimming removed 5 bases from V and 4 bases from J; junction bases left unmatched: 11. In germline, CDR1 is LGHNT, CDR2 FRNRAP. The CDR3 has 15 residues. CDR3 region: CASGRIGLDAYEQYF. The CDR3 DNA sequence: TGTGCTAGTGGTCGAATTGGACTAGACGCTTACGAGCAGTACTTC.

The chain combines TRBV2 with TRBJ2-7; 7 nucleotides agree with TRBD2. Germline V gene data show CDR1 as SNHLY and CDR2 as FYNNEI. V shed 3 bases and J 5 bases; nucleotides not matched to a gene: 10. The CDR3 runs 15 residues. The CDR3 protein is CASSDPRDYPDEQYF. CDR3 DNA sequence: TGTGCCAGCAGTGACCCACGGGACTATCCCGACGAGCAGTACTTC.

The rearrangement uses TRBV5-5 and TRBJ1-5; D is possibly TRBD1 (5 bases). This CDR3 has 14 residues. V lost 1 base and J 7 bases, leaving 12 bases between the germline ends. Germline assignment: CDR1 SGHKS and CDR2 YYEKEE (reference sequence). Here the CDR3 reads CASSLRWGEQPQHF. The CDR3, as DNA: TGTGCCAGCAGCTTGCGATGGGGGGAGCAGCCCCAGCATTTT.

This clone was seen a few times. V is TRBV2 and J is TRBJ2-1; 12 bases align to TRBD2. Germline V CDR1 and CDR2: SNHLY, FYNNEI. The V segment lost 4 bases and the J segment 10 bases; nucleotides outside the gene matches: 8. This CDR3 comprises 15 residues. This chain's CDR3 is CASSGPLAGGREQFF. In DNA, the CDR3 is TGTGCCAGCAGTGGGCCCCTAGCGGGAGGGAGGGAGCAGTTCTTC.

This chain links TRBV2 with TRBJ1-6; D is ambiguous. V lost 8 bases and J 7 bases, leaving 21 bases between the germline ends. The CDR3 covers 16 residues. Per germline, CDR1 SNHLY and CDR2 FYNNEI. The CDR3 region is CASELGYPRSNSPLHF. CDR3 nucleotide sequence: TGTGCCAGCGAATTGGGTTATCCCCGTAGCAATTCACCCCTCCACTTT.

The CDR3 bases are TGTGCCAGCAGGCAGGGATTAGAGACCCAGTACTTC. Translating it yields CASRQGLETQYF. This chain uses TRBV6-1 with TRBJ2-5; D possibly corresponds to TRBD1 (5 bases). V gave up 6 bases and J gave up 4 bases, with 9 bases separating them. Germline V gene sequence: CDR1 MNHNS, CDR2 SASEGT. The CDR3 extends over 12 amino acids.

This clone is a singleton in its sample. This rearrangement joins TRBV5-1 to TRBJ2-1; 8 bases are a match to TRBD1. The germline gives CDR1 SGHRS, CDR2 YFSETQ. The J segment lost 6 bases and the V segment lost 2 bases, leaving 1 base of the junction unmatched. This CDR3 has 13 residues. Here the CDR3 DNA reads TGCGCCAGCAGCTTTACAGGGGGCAATGAGCAGTTCTTC. Translating gives CASSFTGGNEQFF.

The CDR3 DNA is TGTGCCAGCAGCCTCGGACAGCAGTGGGAGCAGTACTTC. This gives the protein CASSLGQQWEQYF. V is TRBV4-2 and J is TRBJ2-7; D possibly corresponds to TRBD1 (6 bases). Germline-derived CDR1 and CDR2 are LGHNA and YNFKEQ. The V gene lost 4 bases and the J gene lost 7 bases, with 14 bases spanning the gap. This CDR3 contains 13 residues.

The chain carries TRBV5-1 and TRBJ2-7; the D gene is possibly TRBD1 (6 bases). This CDR3 has 16 amino acids. V shed 7 bases and J shed 4 bases, with 24 bases lying between them. Germline V CDR1 and CDR2: SGHRS, YFSETQ. The chain's CDR3 is CASALSGTTRRYEQYF. As DNA, the CDR3 is TGCGCCAGCGCATTATCCGGGACAACGAGACGATACGAGCAGTACTTC. The full variable domain, in which reference TRBV5-1 and TRBJ2-7 provide the parts outside the CDR3, is KAGVTQTPRYLIKTRGQQVTLSCSPISGHRSVSWYQQTPGQGLQFLFEYFSETQRNKGNFPGRFSGRQFSNSRSEMNVSTLELGDSALYLCASALSGTTRRYEQYFGPGTRLTVT.

V and J are TRBV25-1 and TRBJ2-1, with 7 bases aligning to TRBD2. CDR1 is MGHDK, CDR2 SYGVNS, per germline. With V trimmed by 3 bases and J by 8 bases, 7 bases remained unmatched. The CDR3 runs 14 residues. CDR3 loop: CASSDTLGLHEQFF. In DNA, the CDR3 is TGTGCCAGCAGTGATACCCTGGGACTACATGAGCAGTTCTTC.

The chain employs TRBV6-1 and TRBJ2-7; D perhaps matches TRBD1 (6 bases). The CDR3 spans 11 residues. Trimming removed 6 bases at V and 9 bases at J, with 12 bases between. CDR1 is MNHNS and CDR2 is SASEGT in the germline V gene. The CDR3: CASRGGQSQYF. The CDR3 DNA is TGTGCCAGCAGGGGTGGACAGTCGCAGTACTTC.

The chain combines TRBV2 with TRBJ1-6, with 10 bases that match TRBD1. Germline V gene sequence: CDR1 SNHLY, CDR2 FYNNEI. This CDR3 has 15 residues. V was pared by 4 bases and J by 9 bases, with 6 bases of the junction left unmatched. As DNA, the CDR3 is TGTGCCAGCAGTGTGACAGGGGGCTTTATTTCACCCCTCCACTTT. Its translation is CASSVTGGFISPLHF.

The V call is TRBV5-1, the J call TRBJ2-2; 8 bases map to TRBD2. Germline trimming cut 3 bases from V and 5 bases from J; bases unmatched to any gene: 9. CDR1 and CDR2 from the germline V gene are SGHRS and YFSETQ. The CDR3 has 16 amino acids. CDR3 sequence: CASSSEAGAGTGELFF. The CDR3 DNA is TGCGCCAGCAGCTCAGAAGCGGGAGCGGGGACCGGGGAGCTGTTTTTT. The variable domain in full, completed from reference TRBV5-1 and TRBJ2-2, reads KAGVTQTPRYLIKTRGQQVTLSCSPISGHRSVSWYQQTPGQGLQFLFEYFSETQRNKGNFPGRFSGRQFSNSRSEMNVSTLELGDSALYLCASSSEAGAGTGELFFGEGSRLTVL.

This clone was counted only a few times. The chain is built from TRBV6-1 and TRBJ2-6; perhaps TRBD1 as D (6 bases). CDR1 is MNHNS and CDR2 is SASEGT in the germline V gene. There are 15 residues in the CDR3. V dropped 5 bases and J dropped 3 bases, with 11 bases sitting between them. CDR3 bases: TGTGCCAGCAGTACAGGGTGGAGTGGGGCCAACGTCCTGACTTTC. It yields the protein CASSTGWSGANVLTF.

CDR3 protein: CATSRAQGILQETQYF. DNA for the CDR3: TGTGCCACCAGCAGAGCTCAGGGTATACTCCAAGAGACCCAGTACTTC. The gene calls are TRBV15 and TRBJ2-5; a weak D match, TRBD1 (5 bases). Germline-derived CDR1 and CDR2 are LNHNV and YYDKDF (reference sequence). The CDR3 loop spans 16 amino acids. The V gene lost 1 base and the J gene lost 1 base, with 13 bases spanning the gap.

The chain recombines TRBV5-4 with TRBJ1-5; 7 bases map to TRBD1. The CDR3 consists of 15 residues. CDR1 is SGHNT, CDR2 YYREEE, per germline (reference sequence). V was clipped by 4 bases and J by 0 bases; unmatched bases: 4. The CDR3: CASSPGQLSNQPQHF. The CDR3 DNA reads as TGTGCCAGCAGCCCGGGACAGCTTAGCAATCAGCCCCAGCATTTT.

The chain links TRBV9 to TRBJ2-7; a possible D gene is TRBD1 (6 bases). Trimming left V 3 bases short and J 0 bases short, with 16 bases between. From germline, CDR1 is SGDLS and CDR2 YYNGEE. CDR3 length equals 16 residues. CDR3 bases: TGTGCCAGCAGCGCGACAGGATCACCCTCCTCCTACGAGCAGTACTTC. Its translation is CASSATGSPSSYEQYF.

The chain uses TRBV6-1 and TRBJ2-7, with D possibly TRBD1 on 5 matching bases. Trimming shortened V by 7 bases and J by 7 bases, and 17 bases separated the two germline ends. The CDR3 is 13 amino acids. Germline CDR1 is MNHNS and CDR2 is SASEGT. In DNA form, the CDR3 reads TGTGCCAGCATGACAGTAGAGCGACGTGAGCAGTACTTC. Its protein product is CASMTVERREQYF.

This rearrangement joins TRBV27 to TRBJ2-7; TRBD2 is a possible D gene (6 bases). This CDR3 is 17 amino acids long. V gave up 2 bases and J gave up 0 bases, with 17 bases separating them. The germline gives CDR1 MNHEY, CDR2 SMNVEV (reference sequence). CDR3 sequence: CASSLRSGPLVSYEQYF. The CDR3 nucleotides read TGTGCCAGCAGTTTACGAAGCGGGCCTTTAGTCTCCTACGAGCAGTACTTC.

A few counts support this clone. Relative to the germline gene, one junction end is altered; a read error may explain this. The CDR3 region has the DNA TGTTCCAGCAGCTTAGCGAGGACTAGCGGGGCCCACAATGAGCAGTTCTTC. Protein product: CSSSLARTSGAHNEQFF. V usage is TRBV7-9 and J usage is TRBJ2-1, with 12 bases identical to TRBD2. The germline gives CDR1 SEHNR, CDR2 FQNEAQ (reference sequence). The CDR3 covers 17 residues.

The DNA of the CDR3 is TGCGCCAGCAGCCCCCCGGGAGGGCCGAGGGTCAGTCAGTACTTC. Residues: CASSPPGGPRVSQYF. V gene TRBV4-1 combines with J gene TRBJ2-4; TRBD2 matches 8 bases. Per germline, CDR1 MGHRA and CDR2 YSYEKL. This CDR3 is 15 amino acids long. V lost 4 bases, J lost 12 bases, and 14 bases stayed unmatched.

This chain joins TRBV6-1 and TRBJ2-3; D perhaps matches TRBD2 (6 bases). This CDR3 is 14 amino acids long. V lost 7 bases to trimming and J lost 2 bases, with 13 bases between them. The germline V gene has CDR1 MNHNS and CDR2 SASEGT. The CDR3 here is CASTSGRYTDTQYF. CDR3 DNA: TGTGCCAGCACCAGCGGGCGGTACACAGATACGCAGTATTTT.

The V gene is TRBV5-1, the J gene TRBJ1-5, with D perhaps TRBD1 (6 bases). Deletions cut 0 bases from V and 4 bases from J, with 11 bases between. The germline CDR1 and CDR2 sequences are SGHRS and YFSETQ. The CDR3 length is 15 residues. In nucleotides, the CDR3 is TGCGCCAGCAGCTTGGGGGGGACACCGAATCAGCCCCAGCATTTT. Residues: CASSLGGTPNQPQHF.

Comment on this clone: The identical CDR3 is also encoded by other nucleotide sequences in the sample. This chain uses TRBV18 with TRBJ1-5; D unresolved. The V end lost 3 bases, the J end lost 7 bases, and 10 bases lay between the germline ends. Germline lookup yields CDR1 KGHSH and CDR2 LQKENI. The CDR3 covers 13 residues. The CDR3 is CASSPLRNQPQHF. In DNA, the CDR3 is TGTGCCAGCTCACCTCTGCGGAACCAGCCCCAGCATTTT.